This T cell receptor beta chain was found in a study of blood T cells in healthy people across ages. Through a sample-barcoded 5' primer and a J-beta primer mix, a second PCR was run for about 6 to 12 cycles. Each CDR3 protein is one row after TCRdb ran MiXCR on the 5' RACE reads. The repertoire holds roughly 1,500,000 distinct CDR3 sequences, with 40% to 50% as singletons. There are 13 residues in the CDR3. Losses at the gene ends were 8 bases for V and 10 bases for J; bases not matched to a gene: 8. CDR1 is MNHEY, CDR2 SMNVEV, per germline (reference sequence). The source of this sequence is a woman aged 18-35 years in good health. Material for sequencing was blood. The J gene is TRBJ1-1, the V gene TRBV27; 12 bases are shared with TRBD1. CDR3 region: CASRAGQGALAFF. CDR3 DNA sequence: TGTGCCAGCCGGGCGGGACAGGGGGCGTTAGCTTTCTTT.